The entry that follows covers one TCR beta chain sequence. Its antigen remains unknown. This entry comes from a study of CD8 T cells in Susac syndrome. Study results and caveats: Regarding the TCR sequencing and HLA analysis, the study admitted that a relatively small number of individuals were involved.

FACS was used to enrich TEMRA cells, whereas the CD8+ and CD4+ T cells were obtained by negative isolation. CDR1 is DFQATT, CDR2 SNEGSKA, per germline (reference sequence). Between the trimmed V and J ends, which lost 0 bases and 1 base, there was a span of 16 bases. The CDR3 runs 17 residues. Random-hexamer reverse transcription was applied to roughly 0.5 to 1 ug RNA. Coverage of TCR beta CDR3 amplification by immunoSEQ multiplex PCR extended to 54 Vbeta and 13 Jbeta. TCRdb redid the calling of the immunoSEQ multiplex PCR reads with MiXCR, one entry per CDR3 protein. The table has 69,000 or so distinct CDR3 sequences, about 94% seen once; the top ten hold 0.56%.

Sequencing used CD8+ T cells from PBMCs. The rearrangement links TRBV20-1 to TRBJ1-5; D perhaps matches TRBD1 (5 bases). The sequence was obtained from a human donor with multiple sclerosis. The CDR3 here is CSARDEVARESNQPQHF. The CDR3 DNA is TGCAGTGCTAGAGATGAAGTTGCCAGGGAAAGCAATCAGCCCCAGCATTTT.